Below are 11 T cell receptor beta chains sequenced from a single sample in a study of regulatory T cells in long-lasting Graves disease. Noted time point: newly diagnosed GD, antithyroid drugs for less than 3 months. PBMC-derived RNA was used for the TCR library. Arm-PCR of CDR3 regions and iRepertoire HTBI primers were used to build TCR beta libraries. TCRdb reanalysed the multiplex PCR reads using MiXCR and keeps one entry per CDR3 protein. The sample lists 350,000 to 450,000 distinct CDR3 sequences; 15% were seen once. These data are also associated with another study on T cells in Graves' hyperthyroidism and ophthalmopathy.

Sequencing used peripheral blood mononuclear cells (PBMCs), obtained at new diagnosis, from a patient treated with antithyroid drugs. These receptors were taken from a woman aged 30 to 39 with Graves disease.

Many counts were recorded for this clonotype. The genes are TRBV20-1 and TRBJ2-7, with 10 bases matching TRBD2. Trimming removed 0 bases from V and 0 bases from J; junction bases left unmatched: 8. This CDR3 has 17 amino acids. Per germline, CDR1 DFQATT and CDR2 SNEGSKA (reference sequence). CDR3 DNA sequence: TGCAGTGCTAGAGACGCCTCTAGCGGGAGACCCTCCTACGAGCAGTACTTC. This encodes CSARDASSGRPSYEQYF.

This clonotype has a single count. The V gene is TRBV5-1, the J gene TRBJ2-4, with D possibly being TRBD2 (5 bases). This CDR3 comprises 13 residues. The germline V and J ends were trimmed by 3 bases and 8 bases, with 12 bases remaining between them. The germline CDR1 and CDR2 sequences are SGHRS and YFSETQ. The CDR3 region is CASSYVAGDIQYF. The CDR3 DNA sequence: TGCGCCAGCAGCTACGTGGCCGGGGACATTCAGTACTTC.

CDR3 in DNA: TGTGCCAGCTCACCGAGGGACAGGGTAAGCAATCAGCCCCAGCATTTT. Translated, it gives CASSPRDRVSNQPQHF. V and J are TRBV18 and TRBJ1-5; 9 positions match TRBD1. The trim removed 3 bases at V and 1 base at J, leaving 4 bases unmatched. Germline loops: CDR1 KGHSH, CDR2 LQKENI. The CDR3 contains 16 residues.

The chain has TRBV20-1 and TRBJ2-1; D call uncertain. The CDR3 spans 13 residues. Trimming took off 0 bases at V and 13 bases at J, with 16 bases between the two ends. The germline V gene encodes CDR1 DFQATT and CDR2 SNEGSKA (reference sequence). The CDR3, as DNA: TGCAGTGCTAGAGAGGGTAGCAAAGAGACCCAGTTCTTC. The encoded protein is CSAREGSKETQFF.

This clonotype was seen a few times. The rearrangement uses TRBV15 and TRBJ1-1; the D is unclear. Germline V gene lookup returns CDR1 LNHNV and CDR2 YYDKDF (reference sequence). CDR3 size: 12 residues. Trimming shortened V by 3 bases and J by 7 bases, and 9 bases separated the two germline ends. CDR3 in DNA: TGTGCCACCAGCAGGGGAGGTTTTGAAGCTTTCTTT. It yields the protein CATSRGGFEAFF.

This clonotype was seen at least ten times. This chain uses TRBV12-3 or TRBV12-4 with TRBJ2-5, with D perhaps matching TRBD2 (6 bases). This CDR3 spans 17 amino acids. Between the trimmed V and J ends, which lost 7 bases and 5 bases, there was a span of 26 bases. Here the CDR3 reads CASTPLRQGGMRETQYF. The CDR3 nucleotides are TGTGCCAGCACTCCCCTGAGGCAGGGAGGTATGCGGGAGACCCAGTACTTC.

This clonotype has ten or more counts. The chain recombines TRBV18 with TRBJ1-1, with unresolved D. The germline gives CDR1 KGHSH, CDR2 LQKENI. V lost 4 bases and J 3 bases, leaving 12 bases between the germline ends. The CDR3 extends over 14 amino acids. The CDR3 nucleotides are TGTGCCAGCTCACTGGGCAGGAGGGACACTGAAGCTTTCTTT. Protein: CASSLGRRDTEAFF. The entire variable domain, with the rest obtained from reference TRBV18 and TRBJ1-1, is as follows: NAGVMQNPRHLVRRRGQEARLRCSPMKGHSHVYWYRQLPEEGLKFMVYLQKENIIDESGMPKERFSAEFPKEGPSILRIQQVVRGDSAAYFCASSLGRRDTEAFFGQGTRLTVV.

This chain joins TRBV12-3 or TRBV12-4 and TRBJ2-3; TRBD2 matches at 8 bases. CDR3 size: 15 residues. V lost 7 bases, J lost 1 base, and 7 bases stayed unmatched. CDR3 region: CASIKRESGTDTQYF. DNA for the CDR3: TGTGCCAGCATTAAGCGGGAGTCGGGCACAGATACGCAGTATTTT.

The CDR3 loop reads CASNLAGGSYEQYF. The CDR3 DNA sequence: TGTGCCAGCAACTTAGCGGGGGGCTCCTACGAGCAGTACTTC. The rearrangement links TRBV6-2 or TRBV6-3 to TRBJ2-7; 10 bases are shared with TRBD2. Trimming at V came to 7 bases and at J to 0 bases, leaving 3 bases not matched to a gene. Germline CDR1 reads MNHEY; CDR2 reads SVGEGT. This CDR3 region has 14 residues.

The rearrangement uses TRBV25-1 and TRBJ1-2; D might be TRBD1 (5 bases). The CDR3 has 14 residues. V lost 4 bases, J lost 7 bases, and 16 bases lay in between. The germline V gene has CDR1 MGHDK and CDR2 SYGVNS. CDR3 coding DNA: TGTGCCAGCAGTGTCGGCAGGGAGGCGTTTGGCTACACCTTC. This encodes CASSVGREAFGYTF.

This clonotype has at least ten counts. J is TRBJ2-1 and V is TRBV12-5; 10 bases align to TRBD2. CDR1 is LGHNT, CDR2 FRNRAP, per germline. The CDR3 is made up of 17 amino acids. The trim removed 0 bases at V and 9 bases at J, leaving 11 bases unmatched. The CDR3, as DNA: TGTGCTAGTGGTTTGGTACTCAGGGCTAGCGGGAGTTTTGAGCAGTTCTTC. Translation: CASGLVLRASGSFEQFF.